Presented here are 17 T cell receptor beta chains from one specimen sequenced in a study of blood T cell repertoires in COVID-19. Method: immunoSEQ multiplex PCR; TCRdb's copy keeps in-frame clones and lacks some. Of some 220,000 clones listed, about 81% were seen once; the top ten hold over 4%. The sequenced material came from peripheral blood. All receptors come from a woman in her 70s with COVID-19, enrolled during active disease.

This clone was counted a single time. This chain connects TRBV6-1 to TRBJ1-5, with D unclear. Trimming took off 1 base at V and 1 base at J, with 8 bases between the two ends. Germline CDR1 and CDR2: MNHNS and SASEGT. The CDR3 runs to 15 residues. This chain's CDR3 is CASSEELSSNQPQHF. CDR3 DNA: TGTGCCAGCAGTGAAGAGCTCTCAAGCAATCAGCCCCAGCATTTT.

The CDR3 here is CSARRAGEGYEQYF. CDR3 coding DNA: TGCAGCGCCCGTAGGGCGGGAGAAGGGTACGAGCAGTACTTC. The chain combines TRBV29-1 with TRBJ2-7; 7 nucleotides line up with TRBD2. The CDR3 sequence is 14 residues long. V lost 7 bases to trimming and J lost 4 bases; unmatched junction nucleotides: 13. Per the germline V gene, CDR1 is SQVTM and CDR2 is ANQGSEA.

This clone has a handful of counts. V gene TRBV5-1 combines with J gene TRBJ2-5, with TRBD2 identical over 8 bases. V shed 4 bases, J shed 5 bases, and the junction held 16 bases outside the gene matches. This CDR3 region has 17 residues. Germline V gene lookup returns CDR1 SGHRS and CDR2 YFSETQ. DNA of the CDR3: TGCGCCAGCAGCCCGCAGGGGATTAGCGGGACTAGGGAGACCCAGTACTTC. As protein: CASSPQGISGTRETQYF.

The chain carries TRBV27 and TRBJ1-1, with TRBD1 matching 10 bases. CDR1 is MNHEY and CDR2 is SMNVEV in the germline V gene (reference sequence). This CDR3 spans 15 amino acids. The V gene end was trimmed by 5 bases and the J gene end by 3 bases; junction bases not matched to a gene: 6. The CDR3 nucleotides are TGTGCCAGCAGTCCGGGACAGGGGAAGTACACTGAAGCTTTCTTT. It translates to CASSPGQGKYTEAFF.

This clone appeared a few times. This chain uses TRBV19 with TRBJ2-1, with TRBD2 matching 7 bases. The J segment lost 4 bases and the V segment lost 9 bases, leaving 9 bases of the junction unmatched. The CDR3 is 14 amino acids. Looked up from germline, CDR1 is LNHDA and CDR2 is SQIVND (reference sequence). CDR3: CASDRGRGYNEQFF. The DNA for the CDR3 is TGTGCCAGCGATCGCGGGAGAGGTTACAATGAGCAGTTCTTC. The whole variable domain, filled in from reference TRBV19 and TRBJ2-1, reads DGGITQSPKYLFRKEGQNVTLSCEQNLNHDAMYWYRQDPGQGLRLIYYSQIVNDFQKGDIAEGYSVSREKKESFPLTVTSAQKNPTAFYLCASDRGRGYNEQFFGPGTRLTVL.

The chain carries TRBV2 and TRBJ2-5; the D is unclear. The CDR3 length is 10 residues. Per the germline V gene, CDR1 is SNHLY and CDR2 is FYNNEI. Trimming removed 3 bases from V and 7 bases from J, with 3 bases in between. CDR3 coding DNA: TGTGCCAGCAGTGACTGGACCCAGTACTTC. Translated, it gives CASSDWTQYF.

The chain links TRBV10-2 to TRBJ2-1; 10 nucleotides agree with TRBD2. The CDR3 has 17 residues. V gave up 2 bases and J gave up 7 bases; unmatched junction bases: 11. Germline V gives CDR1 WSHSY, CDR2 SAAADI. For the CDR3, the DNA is TGCGCCAGCAGTGAGCGGACCGGGACTAGCGACCGAAATGAGCAGTTCTTC. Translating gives CASSERTGTSDRNEQFF.

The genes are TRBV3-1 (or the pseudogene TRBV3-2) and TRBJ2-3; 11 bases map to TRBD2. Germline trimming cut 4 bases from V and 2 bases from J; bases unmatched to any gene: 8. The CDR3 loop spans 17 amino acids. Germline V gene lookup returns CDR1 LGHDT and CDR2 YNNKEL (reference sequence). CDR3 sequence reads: CASSPQTSGIYTDTQYF. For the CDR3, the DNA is TGTGCCAGCAGCCCTCAGACTAGCGGGATCTACACAGATACGCAGTATTTT.

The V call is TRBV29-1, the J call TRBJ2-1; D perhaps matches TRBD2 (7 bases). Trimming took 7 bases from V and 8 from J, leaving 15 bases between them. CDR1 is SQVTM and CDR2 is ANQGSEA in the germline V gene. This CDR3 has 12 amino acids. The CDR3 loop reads CSDQGRGYEQFF. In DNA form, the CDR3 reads TGCAGCGACCAGGGGAGGGGGTATGAGCAGTTCTTC.

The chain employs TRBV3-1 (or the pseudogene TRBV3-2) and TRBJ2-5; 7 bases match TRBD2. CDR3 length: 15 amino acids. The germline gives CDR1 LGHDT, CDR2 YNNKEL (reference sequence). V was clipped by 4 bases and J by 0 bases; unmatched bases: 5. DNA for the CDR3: TGTGCCAGCAGCCCAGCGGGGAGGTACCAAGAGACCCAGTACTTC. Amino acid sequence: CASSPAGRYQETQYF.

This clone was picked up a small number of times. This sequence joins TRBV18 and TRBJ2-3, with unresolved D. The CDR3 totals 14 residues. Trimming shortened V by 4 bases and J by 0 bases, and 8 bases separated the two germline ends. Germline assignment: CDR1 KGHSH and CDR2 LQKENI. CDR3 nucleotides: TGTGCCAGCTCACGGTCCACTAGCACAGATACGCAGTATTTT. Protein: CASSRSTSTDTQYF.

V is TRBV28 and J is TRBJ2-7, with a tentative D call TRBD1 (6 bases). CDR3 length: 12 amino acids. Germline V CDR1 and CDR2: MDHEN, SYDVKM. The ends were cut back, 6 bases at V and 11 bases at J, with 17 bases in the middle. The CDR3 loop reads CASSQGYGGEYF. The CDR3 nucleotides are TGTGCCAGCAGCCAGGGGTACGGTGGCGAGTACTTC.

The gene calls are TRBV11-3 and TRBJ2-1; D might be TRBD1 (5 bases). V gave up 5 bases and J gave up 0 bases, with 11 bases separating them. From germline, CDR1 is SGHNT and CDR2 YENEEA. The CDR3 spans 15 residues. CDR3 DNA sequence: TGTGCCAGCAGCCCCCCCCAGGGCTCCTACAATGAGCAGTTCTTC. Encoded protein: CASSPPQGSYNEQFF.

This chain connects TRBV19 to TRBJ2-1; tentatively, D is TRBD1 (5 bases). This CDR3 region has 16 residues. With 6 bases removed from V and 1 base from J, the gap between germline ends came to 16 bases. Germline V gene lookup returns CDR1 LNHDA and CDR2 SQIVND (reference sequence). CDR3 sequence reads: CASSPPGRVSYNEQFF. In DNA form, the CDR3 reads TGTGCCAGTAGCCCCCCCGGCAGGGTATCCTACAATGAGCAGTTCTTC. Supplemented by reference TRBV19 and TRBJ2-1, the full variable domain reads DGGITQSPKYLFRKEGQNVTLSCEQNLNHDAMYWYRQDPGQGLRLIYYSQIVNDFQKGDIAEGYSVSREKKESFPLTVTSAQKNPTAFYLCASSPPGRVSYNEQFFGPGTRLTVL.

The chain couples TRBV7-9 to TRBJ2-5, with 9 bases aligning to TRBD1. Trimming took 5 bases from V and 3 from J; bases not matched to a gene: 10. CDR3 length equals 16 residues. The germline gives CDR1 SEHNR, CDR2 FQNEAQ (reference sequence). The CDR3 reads CASSRTPGQGEETQYF. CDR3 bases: TGTGCCAGCAGCCGTACGCCGGGACAGGGTGAAGAGACCCAGTACTTC.

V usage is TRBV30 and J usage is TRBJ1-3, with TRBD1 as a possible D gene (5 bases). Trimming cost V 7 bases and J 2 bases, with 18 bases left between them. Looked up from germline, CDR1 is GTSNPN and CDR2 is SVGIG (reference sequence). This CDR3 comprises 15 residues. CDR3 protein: CASSGTSNAGNTIYF. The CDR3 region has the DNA TGTGCCTCTTCCGGGACTTCGAATGCTGGAAACACCATATATTTT.

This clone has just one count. Here the CDR3 DNA reads TGCAGCCATCCAAGTGGAACTAGAAGTTCGGAGACCCAGTACTTC. It translates to CSHPSGTRSSETQYF. The rearrangement links TRBV29-1 to TRBJ2-5, with D maybe TRBD2 (5 bases). Germline assignment: CDR1 SQVTM and CDR2 ANQGSEA. V was trimmed by 8 bases and J by 5 bases, leaving 24 bases between them. This CDR3 spans 15 amino acids. Filled out from reference TRBV29-1 and TRBJ2-5, the complete variable domain reads SAVISQKPSRDICQRGTSLTIQCQVDSQVTMMFWYRQQPGQSLTLIATANQGSEATYESGFVIDKFPISRPNLTFSTLTVSNMSPEDSSIYLCSHPSGTRSSETQYFGPGTRLLVL.